The clone carrying this T cell receptor beta chain was seen only a few times. The antigen remains undetermined. The sample originates from a study of T cell repertoires and HLA-DP antigens. Untouched CD4+ T cells were isolated by negative selection, averaging approximately 98% purity. Untouched CD4+ T cells were bead-isolated from PBMC at 95% to 98% purity. Data came from immunoSEQ multiplex PCR; TCRdb stores just in-frame clones and leaves some out. The sample includes 75,000 to 90,000 clones, around nine tenths seen only once; the top ten take roughly 1.6%. Study outcomes and limitations: Responder cells were total CD4+ cells with a HeLa antigen-presenting system.

The CDR3 has 18 residues. CDR1 is KGHSH and CDR2 is LQKENI in the germline V gene. Trimming cost V 2 bases and J 1 base, with 18 bases left between them. The sample consisted of CD4+ T cells from PBMCs. This clonotype was sampled from a man between 45 and 60 years old in good health and CMV-seronegative. The chain employs TRBV18 and TRBJ1-5; perhaps TRBD1 as D (5 bases). In DNA, the CDR3 is TGTGCCAGCTCACCATTACGGACGGGGGAAGGGAGCAATCAGCCCCAGCATTTT. This translates into CASSPLRTGEGSNQPQHF.